A single TCR beta chain is shown here with its context. Its cognate antigen is unknown. The sample belongs to a study of blood T cells in healthy people across ages. Next came a second PCR, run for 7 to 11 cycles, which used a sample-barcoded 5' primer along with a J-beta primer mix. TCRdb recomputed calls from the 5' RACE reads with MiXCR, one row per CDR3 protein. The data show hundreds of thousands of distinct CDR3 sequences, around 20% seen once. Per the germline V gene, CDR1 is DFQATT and CDR2 is SNEGSKA (reference sequence). With V trimmed by 4 bases and J by 6 bases, 5 bases remained unmatched. CDR3 length: 13 residues. Study findings and constraints: Calculation of diversity from one million T cells yielded estimates considered to be underestimates.

This chain uses TRBV20-1 with TRBJ1-5, with 8 bases matching TRBD1. The specimen sequenced was blood. This sequence originates from an older man in good health. DNA of the CDR3: TGCAGTGCTAAGGACAGGGCAGCTCAGCCCCAGCATTTT. Translating it yields CSAKDRAAQPQHF.